This T cell receptor (beta chain) was profiled in a study of molecular identifiers for immune sequencing clone quantification. Study outcomes and limitations: Effector cells kept over 99% of their molecules in clones above 20 RNA copies, while naive cells kept under 1% there. Because of identical TCR molecules sharing a barcode, sizes of highly expanded clones could be underestimated.

This clonotype was seen repeatedly, ten times or more. Antigen specificity is unknown. Germline loops: CDR1 SEHNR, CDR2 FQNEAQ (reference sequence). Trimming cost V 5 bases and J 7 bases, with 11 bases left between them. The CDR3 has 12 amino acids. With listed TCR primers and previously described methods, bulk TCR libraries were prepared. MiXCR was run by TCRdb on the PCR reads, yielding one entry per CDR3 protein. The table has fewer than 350,000 distinct CDR3 sequences, around a fifth seen once. A CD8+CD4-CCR7+CD45RA+ phenotype served as the sorting definition for naive CD8 T cells. The sequencing sample was made of naive CD8+ T cells from blood, with Jurkat cell RNA spiked in. Noted subset: FACS-sorted CD8+CD4-CCR7+CD45RA+ naive T cells. This sequence originates from a human donor in good health. Some libraries in this study had Jurkat cell RNA spiked in. The chain combines TRBV7-9 with TRBJ1-1; D possibly corresponds to TRBD1 (5 bases). CDR3 region: CASSTGANEAFF. Here the CDR3 DNA reads TGTGCCAGCAGCACCGGGGCGAATGAAGCTTTCTTT.